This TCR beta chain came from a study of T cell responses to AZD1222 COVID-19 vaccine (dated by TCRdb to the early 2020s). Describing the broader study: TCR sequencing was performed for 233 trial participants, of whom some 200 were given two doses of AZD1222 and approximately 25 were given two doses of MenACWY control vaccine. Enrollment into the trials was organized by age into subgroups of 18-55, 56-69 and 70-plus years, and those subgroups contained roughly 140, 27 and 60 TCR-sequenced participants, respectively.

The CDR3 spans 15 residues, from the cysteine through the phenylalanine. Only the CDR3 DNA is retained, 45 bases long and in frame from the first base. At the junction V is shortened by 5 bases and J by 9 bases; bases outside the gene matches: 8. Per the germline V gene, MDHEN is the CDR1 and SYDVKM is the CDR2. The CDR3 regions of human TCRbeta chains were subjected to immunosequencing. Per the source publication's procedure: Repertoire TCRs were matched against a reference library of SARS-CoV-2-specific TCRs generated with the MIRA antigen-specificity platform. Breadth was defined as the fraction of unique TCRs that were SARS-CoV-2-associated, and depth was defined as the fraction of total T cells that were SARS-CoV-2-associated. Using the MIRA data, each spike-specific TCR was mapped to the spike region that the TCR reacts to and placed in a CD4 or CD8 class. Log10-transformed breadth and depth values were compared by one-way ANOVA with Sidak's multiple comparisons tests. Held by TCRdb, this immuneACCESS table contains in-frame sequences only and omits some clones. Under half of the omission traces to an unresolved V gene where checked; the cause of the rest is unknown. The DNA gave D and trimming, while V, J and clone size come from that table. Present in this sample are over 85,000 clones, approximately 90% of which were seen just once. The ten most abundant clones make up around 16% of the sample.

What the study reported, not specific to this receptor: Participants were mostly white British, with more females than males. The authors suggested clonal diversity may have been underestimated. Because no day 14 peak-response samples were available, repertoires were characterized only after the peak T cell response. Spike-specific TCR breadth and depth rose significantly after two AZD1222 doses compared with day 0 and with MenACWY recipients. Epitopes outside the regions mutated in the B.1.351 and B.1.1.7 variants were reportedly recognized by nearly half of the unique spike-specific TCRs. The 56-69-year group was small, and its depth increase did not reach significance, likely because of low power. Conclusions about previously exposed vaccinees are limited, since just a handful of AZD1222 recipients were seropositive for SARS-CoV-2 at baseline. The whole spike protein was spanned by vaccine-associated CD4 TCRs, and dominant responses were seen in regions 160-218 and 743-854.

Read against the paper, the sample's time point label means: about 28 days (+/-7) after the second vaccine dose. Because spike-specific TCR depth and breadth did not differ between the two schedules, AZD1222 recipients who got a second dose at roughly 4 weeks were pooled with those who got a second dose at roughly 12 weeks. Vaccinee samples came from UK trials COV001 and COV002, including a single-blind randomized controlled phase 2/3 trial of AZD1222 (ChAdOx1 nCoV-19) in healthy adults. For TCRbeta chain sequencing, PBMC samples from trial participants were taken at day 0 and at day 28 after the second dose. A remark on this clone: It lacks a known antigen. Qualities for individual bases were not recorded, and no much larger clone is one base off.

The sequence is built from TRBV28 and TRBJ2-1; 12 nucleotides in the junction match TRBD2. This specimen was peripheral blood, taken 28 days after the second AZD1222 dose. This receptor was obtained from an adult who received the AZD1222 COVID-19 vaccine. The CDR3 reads CASSPSSGRVFEQFF. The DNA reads TGTGCCAGCAGTCCCTCTAGCGGGAGGGTTTTTGAGCAGTTCTTC.